The rows below give T cell receptor beta chains drawn from one sample of a study of blood T cell repertoires in COVID-19. Only in-frame clones appear in the TCRdb table, and some are missing; sequencing was by immunoSEQ multiplex PCR. This sample carries around 250,000 clones, about 87% of them seen once, and the ten largest clones take 5.5% to 7.5%. The source material was peripheral blood. The receptors here all came from a woman in her sixties or seventies with active or convalescent COVID-19. The CDR3 runs from the conserved cysteine through the conserved F or W. Each record gives: D gene, J gene, V gene, clone size, CDR3 DNA, CDR3 protein. D genes are given only for firm matches. Not every row has a clone size; where given, it reads once, few, many or a size class.

D gene: -
J gene: TRBJ2-5
V gene: TRBV4-3
clone size: -
CDR3 DNA: TGCGCCAGCAGCCAAGATCTAGGCAGGGTTGAGACCCAGTACTTC
CDR3 protein: CASSQDLGRVETQYF

D gene: TRBD1
J gene: TRBJ1-5
V gene: TRBV4-2
clone size: -
CDR3 DNA: TGTGCCAGCCAGACCGACAGGGAAGTCGGGCCCCAGCATTTT
CDR3 protein: CASQTDREVGPQHF

D gene: -
J gene: TRBJ2-1
V gene: TRBV5-5
clone size: once
CDR3 DNA: TGTGCCAGCAGCTGGGCCCCCTACAATGAGCAGTTCTTC
CDR3 protein: CASSWAPYNEQFF

D gene: TRBD1
J gene: TRBJ1-2
V gene: TRBV12-3/TRBV12-4
clone size: -
CDR3 DNA: TGTGCCAGCCAAATCAGGGGGGTCTATGGCTACACCTTC
CDR3 protein: CASQIRGVYGYTF

D gene: TRBD1
J gene: TRBJ2-7
V gene: TRBV7-8
clone size: -
CDR3 DNA: TGTGCCAGCAGCCGGGACAGGGGCTACGAGCAGTACTTC
CDR3 protein: CASSRDRGYEQYF

D gene: -
J gene: TRBJ1-6
V gene: TRBV5-4
clone size: -
CDR3 DNA: TGTGCCAGCAGCTTTGCCAGGGTCAATTCACCCCTCCACTTT
CDR3 protein: CASSFARVNSPLHF

D gene: -
J gene: TRBJ2-5
V gene: TRBV6-5
clone size: once
CDR3 DNA: TGTGCCAGCAGTTACGGAGGCGGCCAAGAGACCCAGTACTTC
CDR3 protein: CASSYGGGQETQYF

D gene: TRBD1
J gene: TRBJ1-1
V gene: TRBV27
clone size: -
CDR3 DNA: TGTGCCAGCAGCTTATCAACAGGGGGCGCGTACACTGAAGCTTTCTTT
CDR3 protein: CASSLSTGGAYTEAFF

D gene: -
J gene: TRBJ1-1
V gene: TRBV6-5
clone size: -
CDR3 DNA: TGTGCCGCATGGGGGGACACTGAAGCTTTCTTT
CDR3 protein: CAAWGDTEAFF

D gene: -
J gene: TRBJ2-7
V gene: TRBV27
clone size: -
CDR3 DNA: TGTGCCAGCAGTTTCCGACCGCGGTGGGAGCAGTACTTC
CDR3 protein: CASSFRPRWEQYF

D gene: -
J gene: TRBJ1-1
V gene: TRBV9
clone size: -
CDR3 DNA: TGTGCCAGCAGCGCCGAAGGCAGAGGTCCGATTGAAGCTTTCTTT
CDR3 protein: CASSAEGRGPIEAFF

D gene: TRBD2
J gene: TRBJ2-3
V gene: TRBV10-3
clone size: -
CDR3 DNA: TGTGCCATCAGCGGGACTAGCGGGGACCGAGGGGCGCAGTATTTT
CDR3 protein: CAISGTSGDRGAQYF

D gene: -
J gene: TRBJ2-7
V gene: TRBV9
clone size: once
CDR3 DNA: TGTGCCAGCGAGGGCTCAAACTCCTACGAGCAGTACTTC
CDR3 protein: CASEGSNSYEQYF

D gene: TRBD1
J gene: TRBJ1-6
V gene: TRBV5-6
clone size: -
CDR3 DNA: TGTGCCAGCAGCTCCGTTGACAGGGATAGTTCACCCCTCCACTTT
CDR3 protein: CASSSVDRDSSPLHF

D gene: -
J gene: TRBJ1-4
V gene: TRBV7-2
clone size: -
CDR3 DNA: TGTGCCAGCAGCTTAGGTGGTCGTACGAGAGAAAAACTGTTTTTT
CDR3 protein: CASSLGGRTREKLFF

D gene: -
J gene: TRBJ2-2
V gene: TRBV2
clone size: -
CDR3 DNA: TGTGCCAGCAGTGAAGCGAGGCACGAGAACACCGGGGAGCTGTTTTTT
CDR3 protein: CASSEARHENTGELFF

D gene: -
J gene: TRBJ1-3
V gene: TRBV4-1
clone size: -
CDR3 DNA: TGCGCCAGCAGCCAATATCGGCAGGTTCCCACCATATATTTT
CDR3 protein: CASSQYRQVPTIYF

D gene: -
J gene: TRBJ1-1
V gene: TRBV19
clone size: -
CDR3 DNA: TGTGCCAGCAAGCAGAACACTGAAGCTTTCTTT
CDR3 protein: CASKQNTEAFF

D gene: -
J gene: TRBJ2-2
V gene: TRBV5-4
clone size: -
CDR3 DNA: TGTGCCAGCAGCTTGGAGCTTAACACCGGGGAGCTGTTTTTT
CDR3 protein: CASSLELNTGELFF

D gene: -
J gene: TRBJ1-1
V gene: TRBV29-1
clone size: once
CDR3 DNA: TGCAGCGTCCAACCTGCGGGGGTACCGGCTTTCTTT
CDR3 protein: CSVQPAGVPAFF

D gene: -
J gene: TRBJ2-5
V gene: TRBV6-1
clone size: -
CDR3 DNA: TGTGCCAGCAGTGAAGATCCCGTGGCCATAGAGACCCAGTACTTC
CDR3 protein: CASSEDPVAIETQYF

D gene: TRBD2
J gene: TRBJ2-1
V gene: TRBV18
clone size: -
CDR3 DNA: TGTGCCAGCTCCCCAGCGGGGGGGCTTGATGGGTTAGCGGAGCAGTTCTTC
CDR3 protein: CASSPAGGLDGLAEQFF

D gene: -
J gene: TRBJ1-3
V gene: TRBV11-2
clone size: -
CDR3 DNA: TGTGCCAGCAGCTTAACCGACAGGATCTCTGGAAACACCATATATTTT
CDR3 protein: CASSLTDRISGNTIYF

D gene: -
J gene: TRBJ1-3
V gene: TRBV7-2
clone size: -
CDR3 DNA: TGTGCCAGCAGCTCCTTGGAGGGATTTGGGAACACCATATATTTT
CDR3 protein: CASSSLEGFGNTIYF

D gene: -
J gene: TRBJ2-1
V gene: TRBV10-3
clone size: -
CDR3 DNA: TGTGCCATCAGCGACGGGGAGCAGTTCTTC
CDR3 protein: CAISDGEQFF

D gene: -
J gene: TRBJ2-1
V gene: TRBV7-8
clone size: -
CDR3 DNA: TGTGCCAGCAGCTTCACGGGCAATGAGCAGTTCTTC
CDR3 protein: CASSFTGNEQFF

D gene: TRBD1
J gene: TRBJ1-2
V gene: TRBV7-8
clone size: -
CDR3 DNA: TGTGCCAGCAGCCCTGGACAGGGGGCTTTATCCGGCTACACCTTC
CDR3 protein: CASSPGQGALSGYTF

D gene: -
J gene: TRBJ1-1
V gene: TRBV27
clone size: -
CDR3 DNA: TGTGCCACCAAATCTTACCTTACGAGGGAGAACACTGAAGCTTTCTTT
CDR3 protein: CATKSYLTRENTEAFF

D gene: -
J gene: TRBJ1-1
V gene: TRBV6-6
clone size: -
CDR3 DNA: TGTGCCCCGAGAGGGTGGAACACTGAAGCTTTCTTT
CDR3 protein: CAPRGWNTEAFF

D gene: TRBD2
J gene: TRBJ2-1
V gene: TRBV6-2/TRBV6-3
clone size: -
CDR3 DNA: TGTGCCAGCAGTATTAGCGGGGGGGCTTACAATGAGCAGTTCTTC
CDR3 protein: CASSISGGAYNEQFF

D gene: -
J gene: TRBJ2-6
V gene: TRBV5-1
clone size: -
CDR3 DNA: TGCGCCAGCAGCCCCCTGCAGGGTTTCTCTGGGGCCAACGTCCTGACTTTC
CDR3 protein: CASSPLQGFSGANVLTF